This entry is about one T cell receptor (beta chain). Its target is not known. This record belongs to a study of graft-versus-host responses after intestinal transplantation. Turning to the study itself: Each recipient received a multivisceral, liver-intestinal, or isolated intestinal graft. All recipients were given anti-thymocyte globulin induction, and tacrolimus and steroids were then administered for about three years.

Study conclusions and caveats: Graft-donor T cell macrochimerism in patients accompanied high graft-versus-host to host-versus-graft clonal ratios in allografts. GvH clones appeared in recipient marrow, some first in ileum or blood.

Data came from immunoSEQ multiplex PCR; TCRdb stores just in-frame clones and leaves some out. The data contain roughly 64,000 clones, more than 90% of them singletons. CDR3 length: 18 residues. The source of this sequence is a human donor who was the organ donor for an intestinal transplant. The sequenced sample was unstimulated CD8+ T cells sorted from spleen or lymph node cells, obtained before transplant. The chain combines TRBV21-1 with TRBJ1-1; the table's D call, TRBD1, was not checked against the DNA. TRBV21-1 is noted as a pseudogene. The CDR3, as DNA: TGTGCCAGCAGCAAAGCATCCGGGACAGCAAGCATGAACACTGAAGCTTTCTTT. As protein: CASSKASGTASMNTEAFF.